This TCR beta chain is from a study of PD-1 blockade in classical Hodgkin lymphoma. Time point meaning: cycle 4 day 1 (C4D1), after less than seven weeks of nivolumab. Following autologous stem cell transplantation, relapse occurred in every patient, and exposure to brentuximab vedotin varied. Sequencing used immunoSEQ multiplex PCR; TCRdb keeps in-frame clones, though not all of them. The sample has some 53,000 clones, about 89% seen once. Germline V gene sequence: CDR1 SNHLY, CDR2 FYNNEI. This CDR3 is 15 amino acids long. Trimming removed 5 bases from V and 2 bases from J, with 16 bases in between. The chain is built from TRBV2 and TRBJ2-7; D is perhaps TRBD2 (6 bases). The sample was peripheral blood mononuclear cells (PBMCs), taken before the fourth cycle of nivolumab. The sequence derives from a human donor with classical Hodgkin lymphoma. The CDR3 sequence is CASSPSGSRAYEQYF. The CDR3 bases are TGTGCCAGCAGTCCCTCCGGGAGTAGGGCCTACGAGCAGTACTTC.